Sequencing of this TCR beta chain was carried out in a study of blood T cell repertoires in COVID-19. Background on the study: COVID-19 samples collected from the United States, Italy and Spain covered acute and convalescent phases. The analysed material was cDNA or gDNA that came from T cells, B-cell-depleted T cells, or PBMCs.

Authors' processing steps: The assay estimated nucleated cells by amplifying reference gene primers. The protocol was immunoSEQ multiplex PCR, while the TCRdb copy is restricted to in-frame clones and leaves out a portion. For V, J and clone size, that table is used; D and trimming come from the DNA. The sample shows a few hundred thousand clones, about 83% of them seen only once. Per germline, CDR1 SNHLY and CDR2 FYNNEI. This CDR3 is built from 10 residues. With 4 bases removed from V and 8 bases from J, the gap between germline ends came to 3 bases. Input material: peripheral blood. This sequence joins TRBV2 and TRBJ2-1; D not resolved. This TCR derives from a man under 40 who had recovered from COVID-19. CDR3 sequence (DNA): TGTGCCAGCAGTGGGCATGAGCAGTTCTTC. This codes for CASSGHEQFF.